A selection of T cell receptor beta chains follows, all from one sample in a study of identical twins. MiXCR, run by TCRdb on the 5' RACE reads, gives a single entry per CDR3 protein. The sample records 150,000 or so distinct CDR3 sequences, 3% to 4.5% being singletons. Sequenced material: memory T cells sorted from blood. These TCRs come from a man aged 18 to 30 in good health. Both conserved end residues are part of each CDR3. A D gene is named only where the DNA matches it firmly. For some rows the clone size is stated as once, few or many, or as a class when expanded; others skip it.

D gene | J gene | clone size | V gene | CDR3 DNA | CDR3 protein
NA | TRBJ2-5 | many | TRBV9 | TGTGCCAGCAGCGTTACCGGGCTAGGCGAGACCCAGTACTTC | CASSVTGLGETQYF
NA | TRBJ2-5 | many | TRBV6-2/TRBV6-3 | TGTGCCAGCAACCCGATCGCGGTCGGGGAGACCCAGTACTTC | CASNPIAVGETQYF
TRBD2 | TRBJ2-3 | many | TRBV7-2 | TGTGCCAGCACCCCCCGGGGGGGGGATACGCAGTATTTT | CASTPRGGDTQYF
TRBD1 | TRBJ1-5 | many | TRBV2 | TGTGCCAGCGCCGGGACAGGGGGCCATCAGCCCCAGCATTTT | CASAGTGGHQPQHF
NA | TRBJ2-1 | NA | TRBV7-2 | TGTGCCAGCAGCCTTAGTCCTTCGAATGAGCAGTTCTTC | CASSLSPSNEQFF
NA | TRBJ1-1 | many | TRBV24-1 | TGTGCCACCAGTGCCCCGTCGACAGCGAACACTGAAGCTTTCTTT | CATSAPSTANTEAFF
NA | TRBJ1-5 | many | TRBV27 | TGTGCCAGCAGTCCTACGGGGGACTATAGCAATCAGCCCCAGCATTTT | CASSPTGDYSNQPQHF
NA | TRBJ1-2 | many | TRBV27 | TGTGCCAGCAGTCCCGCGACAGCCTATGGCTACACCTTC | CASSPATAYGYTF
NA | TRBJ1-6 | few | TRBV27 | TGTGCCAGCAGTTCCGGACAGAATATTCCCCTCCACTTT | CASSSGQNIPLHF
TRBD2 | TRBJ2-3 | many | TRBV12-3/TRBV12-4 | TGTGCCAGCAGTTTGGGCGCCACTAGCGGGGTCAGCACAGATACGCAGTATTTT | CASSLGATSGVSTDTQYF
NA | TRBJ1-5 | many | TRBV2 | TGTGCCAGCAGCCGCAGAGGGACCAATTATAGCAATCAGCCCCAGCATTTT | CASSRRGTNYSNQPQHF
TRBD1 | TRBJ2-1 | many | TRBV25-1 | TGTGCCAGCACGACTATTACAGGGGATGAGCAGTTCTTC | CASTTITGDEQFF
TRBD2 | TRBJ2-3 | many | TRBV10-3 | TGTGCCATCAGGGAGGGACTAGCGGGCCCACGAGGCACAGATACGCAGTATTTT | CAIREGLAGPRGTDTQYF
TRBD2 | TRBJ2-1 | many | TRBV5-6 | TGTGCCAGCAGTCAGCGGGAAGGGCAGTTCTTC | CASSQREGQFF
NA | TRBJ1-1 | NA | TRBV6-1 | TGTGCCAGCAGAGTACAGGGGAACACTGAAGCTTTCTTT | CASRVQGNTEAFF
NA | TRBJ2-1 | many | TRBV5-1 | TGCGCCAGCAGCTTGGTTCAGGGGCTGAACCAGAATGAGCAGTTCTTC | CASSLVQGLNQNEQFF
NA | TRBJ1-5 | NA | TRBV5-1 | TGCGCCAGCAGCGAAGGGGTTGATCAGCCCCAGCATTTT | CASSEGVDQPQHF
TRBD1 | TRBJ2-7 | many | TRBV28 | TGTGCCAGCAGTTCAACCGGGACAGGGTTTCTGCCCCATTCCTACGAGCAGTACTTC | CASSSTGTGFLPHSYEQYF
NA | TRBJ2-5 | many | TRBV2 | TGTGCCAGCAGTGACCATGGGGAGACCCAGTACTTC | CASSDHGETQYF
NA | TRBJ1-1 | many | TRBV29-1 | TGCAGCGTTGCCCTGACACAGAACACTGAAGCTTTCTTT | CSVALTQNTEAFF
NA | TRBJ1-5 | many | TRBV6-5 | TGTGCCAGCAGTTACTCGAGACTGAGCCTTAATCAGCCCCAGCATTTT | CASSYSRLSLNQPQHF
NA | TRBJ2-7 | NA | TRBV7-2 | TGTGCCAGCAGCTTAACTGCGGCATTCGAGCAGTACTTC | CASSLTAAFEQYF
TRBD1 | TRBJ2-3 | few | TRBV7-6 | TGTGCCAGCAGCTTAGCTACCGGGACAGAAACAGATACGCAGTATTTT | CASSLATGTETDTQYF
NA | TRBJ2-3 | many | TRBV12-3/TRBV12-4 | TGTGCCAGCAGTTTTCGTTCGTCAGATACGCAGTATTTT | CASSFRSSDTQYF
NA | TRBJ1-1 | many | TRBV18 | TGTGCCAGCTCCCAAGAGACTGAAGCTTTCTTT | CASSQETEAFF
TRBD2 | TRBJ2-1 | many | TRBV4-2 | TGTGCCAGCAGCTCGGGGCTAGCGGGAAGCTCCTACAATGAGCAGTTCTTC | CASSSGLAGSSYNEQFF
NA | TRBJ2-1 | many | TRBV4-2 | TGTGCCAGCAGCCCTCCCGGGGGACATGAGCAGTTCTTC | CASSPPGGHEQFF
TRBD2 | TRBJ2-5 | many | TRBV5-6 | TGTGCCAGCAGCTTCACACTAGCGGGGAGCCAAGAGACCCAGTACTTC | CASSFTLAGSQETQYF
NA | TRBJ1-5 | NA | TRBV11-2 | TGTGCCAGCAGCTTAGGTTCGGACGGACAGCCCCAGCATTTT | CASSLGSDGQPQHF
TRBD1 | TRBJ2-6 | NA | TRBV14 | TGTGCCAGCAGCCCACAACCCGGGACAGGGGGCGCTGGGGCCAACGTCCTGACTTTC | CASSPQPGTGGAGANVLTF
NA | TRBJ2-2 | NA | TRBV6-2/TRBV6-3 | TGTGCCAGCAGACCGGGAGCGAACACCGGGGAGCTGTTTTTT | CASRPGANTGELFF
NA | TRBJ1-1 | many | TRBV20-1 | TGCAGTGCTAGGCGGAGAGGAGACACTGAAGCTTTCTTT | CSARRRGDTEAFF
TRBD2 | TRBJ2-7 | many | TRBV20-1 | TGCAGTGCTTATAGCGGGACCCCGGGGGAGCAGTACTTC | CSAYSGTPGEQYF
TRBD2 | TRBJ2-3 | many | TRBV11-2 | TGTGCCAGCAGCCTTCGGTCAGTGGGACTAGCGGGTCTCACAGATACGCAGTATTTT | CASSLRSVGLAGLTDTQYF
NA | TRBJ1-1 | many | TRBV7-2 | TGTGCCAGCAGCGCATCCACCCTGCAAGCTTTCTTT | CASSASTLQAFF
NA | TRBJ2-4 | many | TRBV20-1 | TGCAGTGCTAAGGCAGGGGACCTAGCCAAAAACATTCAGTACTTC | CSAKAGDLAKNIQYF
TRBD2 | TRBJ2-1 | many | TRBV5-4 | TGTGCCAGCAGCTTGGGACTAGCGGGACAGTTCAATGAGCAGTTCTTC | CASSLGLAGQFNEQFF
TRBD2 | TRBJ2-1 | many | TRBV20-1 | TGCAGTGCTAGAGACCGCTCGAAGGGGACTAGATACAATGAGCAGTTCTTC | CSARDRSKGTRYNEQFF
NA | TRBJ2-5 | NA | TRBV5-1 | TGCGCCAGCAGCTTGGATGTCAGTACAGAGACCCAGTACTTC | CASSLDVSTETQYF
NA | TRBJ2-7 | many | TRBV10-3 | TGTGCCATCAGTAGGGACTCTACAGGGCGGCAGTACTTC | CAISRDSTGRQYF
TRBD2 | TRBJ2-3 | few | TRBV7-8 | TGTGCCAGCAGCCCGTTTAGCGGGACAGATACGCAGTATTTT | CASSPFSGTDTQYF
TRBD2 | TRBJ2-3 | few | TRBV20-1 | TGCAGTGCTGTAACCGGGACTAGCGGGAGAGATACGCAGTATTTT | CSAVTGTSGRDTQYF
NA | TRBJ2-7 | many | TRBV2 | TGTGCCAGCAAAGGGACCACCTACGAGCAGTACTTC | CASKGTTYEQYF
NA | TRBJ2-7 | many | TRBV6-2/TRBV6-3 | TGTGCCAGCAGTTACTCGGGACATGACTCTAGCGAGCAGTACTTC | CASSYSGHDSSEQYF
NA | TRBJ2-1 | many | TRBV12-3/TRBV12-4 | TGTGCCAGCAGTTCAAGGGCAGGGTCGTACAATGAGCAGTTCTTC | CASSSRAGSYNEQFF
TRBD1 | TRBJ1-2 | many | TRBV5-6 | TGTGCCAGCAGCTTACAGGGGACAAACCCTGGTAACTATGGCTACACCTTC | CASSLQGTNPGNYGYTF
NA | TRBJ1-1 | many | TRBV7-3 | TGTGCCAGCAGCGCGAGCATGAACACTGAAGCTTTCTTT | CASSASMNTEAFF
TRBD2 | TRBJ2-3 | many | TRBV27 | TGTGCCAGCAGTTTGTTAGCGGGAGTCTCAGATACGCAGTATTTT | CASSLLAGVSDTQYF
NA | TRBJ2-2 | NA | TRBV15 | TGTGCCACCAGCAGAGATGTGAAGGGCGGGGAGCTGTTTTTT | CATSRDVKGGELFF
NA | TRBJ2-5 | many | TRBV7-2 | TGTGCCAGCAGCTTAGGCCCCGCTGGGACCCAGTACTTC | CASSLGPAGTQYF
TRBD1 | TRBJ2-7 | many | TRBV2 | TGTGCCAGCAGTTTCACAGGGGCCTCCTACGAGCAGTACTTC | CASSFTGASYEQYF
NA | TRBJ2-1 | many | TRBV29-1 | TGCAGCGGGATCATGCTAAATGAGCAGTTCTTC | CSGIMLNEQFF
TRBD2 | TRBJ2-5 | many | TRBV5-8 | TGTGCCAGCAGCCAATTGTGGACTAGCGGGATTACGGGGACCCAGTACTTC | CASSQLWTSGITGTQYF